These 23 T cell receptor beta chains originate from one sample sequenced in a study of regulatory T cells in long-lasting Graves disease. Time point given: persistent/refractory GD, antithyroid drugs over 5 years with positive TRAb. PBMCs were the source of the RNA used for TCR sequencing. According to the study, TCR beta libraries were built with iRepertoire HTBI primers and CDR3-region Arm-PCR. MiXCR was run by TCRdb on the multiplex PCR reads, yielding one entry per CDR3 protein. Among roughly 500,000 distinct CDR3 sequences listed, more than 20% were seen once. The sequenced sample was peripheral blood mononuclear cells (PBMCs), obtained when the disease was refractory, from a patient treated with antithyroid drugs. The source is a female donor with Graves disease.

V is TRBV7-8 and J is TRBJ2-5, with 9 bases identical to TRBD2. The V gene's germline CDR1 is SGHVS and CDR2 FQNEAQ. The CDR3 is 16 amino acids. Trimming at V came to 5 bases and at J to 4 bases, leaving 11 bases not matched to a gene. As DNA, the CDR3 is TGTGCCAGCAGCAACCAGATAGCGGGAGACGCAGAGACCCAGTACTTC. It translates to CASSNQIAGDAETQYF.

This clonotype was seen once. The V call is TRBV4-1, the J call TRBJ2-7, with D possibly being TRBD1 (6 bases). Germline V lookup: CDR1 MGHRA, CDR2 YSYEKL. The CDR3 is made up of 15 amino acids. V was shortened by 0 bases and J by 1 base, with 10 bases between the two germline ends. The CDR3 nucleotides are TGCGCCAGCAGCCAAGATGGGGGCTCTTCCTACGAGCAGTACTTC. Its translation: CASSQDGGSSYEQYF.

V usage is TRBV29-1 and J usage is TRBJ1-2; tentatively, D is TRBD1 (5 bases). The germline V gene has CDR1 SQVTM and CDR2 ANQGSEA. CDR3 length: 16 amino acids. The V end lost 6 bases, the J end lost 8 bases, and 28 bases lay between the germline ends. As DNA, the CDR3 is TGCAGCGTCTGGGGACGCTCCGCGACGGGGAACATAGGCTACACCTTC. Residues: CSVWGRSATGNIGYTF. The full variable domain, in which reference TRBV29-1 and TRBJ1-2 provide the parts outside the CDR3, is SAVISQKPSRDICQRGTSLTIQCQVDSQVTMMFWYRQQPGQSLTLIATANQGSEATYESGFVIDKFPISRPNLTFSTLTVSNMSPEDSSIYLCSVWGRSATGNIGYTFGSGTRLTVV.

This clonotype appeared a few times. The rearrangement uses TRBV7-9 and TRBJ2-7, with D possibly TRBD2 on 6 matching bases. This CDR3 spans 18 amino acids. Trimming stripped 4 bases from V and 3 bases from J, with 25 bases between. CDR1 is SEHNR, CDR2 FQNEAQ, per germline (reference sequence). CDR3 region: CASSSQKHSGDSLYEQYF. The CDR3, as DNA: TGTGCCAGCAGCTCTCAAAAACATAGCGGAGACAGCCTCTACGAGCAGTACTTC.

The V and J genes are TRBV24-1 and TRBJ2-1; 9 bases are shared with TRBD2. V shed 3 bases, J shed 7 bases, and the junction held 6 bases outside the gene matches. Germline V lookup: CDR1 KGHDR, CDR2 SFDVKD. There are 15 residues in the CDR3. The CDR3 DNA reads TGTGCCACCAGTGATCCTAGCGGGGTGCGTAATGAGCAGTTCTTC. The encoded protein is CATSDPSGVRNEQFF.

This clonotype was seen only a few times. The V and J genes are TRBV29-1 and TRBJ1-5; 7 positions agree with TRBD1. The CDR3 totals 14 residues. Per the germline V gene, CDR1 is SQVTM and CDR2 is ANQGSEA. V gave up 5 bases and J gave up 7 bases; unmatched junction bases: 11. The CDR3 DNA follows: TGCAGCGTTCGATCGGGACAGCCCTCGCAGCCCCAGCATTTT. Amino acid sequence: CSVRSGQPSQPQHF.

A word on this clonotype: With a much larger clone just one base away, this may be a read error. The V call is TRBV6-4, the J call TRBJ1-4; D is ambiguous. The CDR3 runs 15 residues. CDR1 and CDR2 from the germline V gene are MRHNA and SNTAGT. The CDR3 protein is CASSYSGGTNEKLSF. CDR3 DNA: TGTGCCAGCAGTTACTCCGGAGGAACTAATGAAAAACTGTCTTTT.

CDR3 in amino acids: CASSPASPRGGETQYF. In DNA, the CDR3 is TGTGCCAGCAGCCCCGCCTCCCCTCGGGGAGGGGAGACCCAGTACTTC. The rearrangement joins TRBV4-2 to TRBJ2-5; 7 bases are a match to TRBD2. V lost 4 bases and J lost 5; bases outside the gene matches: 13. From germline, CDR1 is LGHNA and CDR2 YNFKEQ. The CDR3 extends over 16 amino acids.

The V and J genes are TRBV27 and TRBJ1-1; TRBD1 might be the D (6 bases). Trimming took 0 bases from V and 1 from J, leaving 15 bases between them. Germline CDR1 is MNHEY and CDR2 is SMNVEV (reference sequence). This CDR3 contains 17 residues. CDR3 nucleotides: TGTGCCAGCAGTTTATCGATAAGGGGGAAAAAGAACACTGAAGCTTTCTTT. Translation: CASSLSIRGKKNTEAFF.

The V gene is TRBV6-1, the J gene TRBJ1-1, with D uncertain. Germline V gene lookup returns CDR1 MNHNS and CDR2 SASEGT. CDR3 size: 14 residues. V was trimmed by 4 bases and J by 3 bases, leaving 12 bases between them. The CDR3 is CASSADPWYTEAFF. As DNA, the CDR3 is TGTGCCAGCAGTGCTGACCCGTGGTACACTGAAGCTTTCTTT.

The chain links TRBV5-1 to TRBJ1-1; 9 bases agree with TRBD1. The trim removed 2 bases at V and 0 bases at J, leaving 8 bases unmatched. Germline CDR1 and CDR2: SGHRS and YFSETQ. This CDR3 region has 17 residues. CDR3 residues: CASSLKPQGAMNTEAFF. The CDR3 DNA reads as TGCGCCAGCAGCTTAAAACCACAGGGGGCCATGAACACTGAAGCTTTCTTT. Full variable domain (missing parts from reference TRBV5-1 and TRBJ1-1): KAGVTQTPRYLIKTRGQQVTLSCSPISGHRSVSWYQQTPGQGLQFLFEYFSETQRNKGNFPGRFSGRQFSNSRSEMNVSTLELGDSALYLCASSLKPQGAMNTEAFFGQGTRLTVV.

V and J are TRBV20-1 and TRBJ2-4; either TRBD1 or TRBD2 may supply D (5 bases each). With 1 base removed from V and 0 bases from J, the gap between germline ends came to 16 bases. Germline CDR1 is DFQATT and CDR2 is SNEGSKA (reference sequence). This CDR3 region has 17 residues. CDR3: CSARGPPRGLAKNIQYF. The CDR3 DNA sequence: TGCAGTGCTAGAGGCCCGCCGAGGGGCTTAGCCAAAAACATTCAGTACTTC.

The chain links TRBV5-1 to TRBJ2-5, with a tentative D call TRBD1 (5 bases). The CDR3 length is 13 residues. Trimming cost V 1 base and J 4 bases, with 8 bases left between them. Germline CDR1 is SGHRS and CDR2 is YFSETQ. The CDR3 coding sequence is TGCGCCAGCAGCTTGTGGGGCCCAGAGACCCAGTACTTC. The encoded protein is CASSLWGPETQYF.

This clonotype was picked up a small number of times. This chain connects TRBV20-1 to TRBJ2-2; TRBD1 agrees at 7 bases. The germline CDR1 and CDR2 sequences are DFQATT and SNEGSKA (reference sequence). The CDR3 consists of 18 residues. V trimming: 6 bases; J trimming: 3 bases; junction bases outside the gene matches: 19. For the CDR3, the DNA is TGCAGTGCCATAGACCATGACAGGGACCTCATCGACACCGGGGAGCTGTTTTTT. Translated: CSAIDHDRDLIDTGELFF.

This chain uses TRBV12-5 with TRBJ2-1, with D possibly TRBD2 on 6 matching bases. The CDR3 has 16 residues. CDR1 LGHNT and CDR2 FRNRAP come from the germline V gene. V was cut by 3 bases and J by 3 bases, with 15 bases left in between. CDR3 amino acids: CASGFTLGSGYNEQFF. CDR3 coding DNA: TGTGCTAGTGGTTTTACCCTTGGTAGCGGCTACAATGAGCAGTTCTTC.

This clonotype showed up many times. This chain uses TRBV7-2 with TRBJ1-1; 8 nucleotides align to TRBD1. CDR1 and CDR2 from the germline V gene are SGHTA and FQGNSA. J was trimmed by 4 bases and V by 4 bases; bases with no gene match: 5. The length of the CDR3 is 14 residues. CDR3 nucleotides: TGTGCCAGCAGCTCGACAGGGGTGTCCACTGAAGCTTTCTTT. Its protein is CASSSTGVSTEAFF.

This clonotype was detected many times. Relative to the germline gene, one junction end is altered; a read error may explain this. This chain joins TRBV5-1 and TRBJ2-2; D call uncertain. Germline assignment: CDR1 SGHRS and CDR2 YFSETQ. This CDR3 is 13 amino acids long. CDR3 DNA: TGTGCCAGCAGCTTAAAGGGCACCGGGGAGCTGTTTTTT. Protein: CASSLKGTGELFF.

This clonotype was seen just once. A read error may explain this, as a much larger clone is one base away. The chain carries TRBV6-1 and TRBJ2-1, with TRBD2 matching 11 bases. The length of the CDR3 is 15 residues. Germline-derived CDR1 and CDR2 are MNHNS and SASEGT. V trimming: 6 bases; J trimming: 6 bases; junction bases outside the gene matches: 7. The CDR3 DNA is TGTGCCAGCAGCCGGACTAGCGGGTTCGGCAATGAGCAGTTCTTC. It is translated as CASSRTSGFGNEQFF.

This clonotype showed up just once. The chain uses TRBV7-8 and TRBJ2-1; 11 bases line up with TRBD2. The CDR3 loop spans 13 amino acids. Unmatched junction bases numbered 1, after V lost 6 bases and J lost 6 bases. Germline assignment: CDR1 SGHVS and CDR2 FQNEAQ. The CDR3 DNA reads as TGTGCCAGCAGACTAGCGGGAGTCAATGAGCAGTTCTTC. Translated: CASRLAGVNEQFF.

The V and J genes are TRBV11-2 and TRBJ1-3, with D possibly being TRBD1 (6 bases). The germline V gene encodes CDR1 SGHAT and CDR2 FQNNGV. The V end lost 5 bases, the J end lost 4 bases, and 18 bases lay between the germline ends. The CDR3 spans 16 residues. CDR3 residues: CASSVRDTRTGNTIYF. DNA for the CDR3: TGTGCCAGCAGCGTCCGGGACACCCGGACCGGAAACACCATATATTTT.

This clonotype was picked up many times. This chain joins TRBV20-1 and TRBJ2-3; 10 nucleotides align to TRBD2. Germline V CDR1 and CDR2: DFQATT, SNEGSKA (reference sequence). The CDR3 loop spans 14 amino acids. Trimming took 6 bases from V and 3 from J; bases not matched to a gene: 6. The CDR3 DNA follows: TGCAGTGCACCCGGACTAGCGGAAACAGATACGCAGTATTTT. As protein: CSAPGLAETDTQYF.

This clonotype was seen ten or more times. J is TRBJ1-5 and V is TRBV6-5; D unclear. Germline CDR1 MNHEY, CDR2 SVGAGI. V was clipped by 3 bases and J by 5 bases, with 14 bases between them. The CDR3 has 15 residues. The DNA for the CDR3 is TGTGCCAGCAGTTATTCTCTCGACTTCTATCAGCCCCAGCATTTT. Amino acid sequence: CASSYSLDFYQPQHF.

This clonotype was counted at least ten times. The chain carries TRBV6-1 and TRBJ1-1; D not resolved. Germline V gives CDR1 MNHNS, CDR2 SASEGT. Trimming took 7 bases from V and 1 from J, leaving 13 bases between them. The CDR3 loop spans 14 amino acids. The CDR3 here is CASTEGVPNTEAFF. The CDR3 DNA follows: TGTGCCAGCACGGAAGGAGTCCCGAACACTGAAGCTTTCTTT.